The T cell receptor beta chain described here comes from a study of naive and memory T cell subsets (dated by TCRdb to 2016 to 2017). Turning to the overall study: Sorted naive and memory T cell subsets from peripheral blood were analyzed in the study using a UMI-based, open-source pipeline for TCR alpha and beta sequencing. RNA was DNase-treated and reverse transcribed with TCR constant-region primers, mostly using SuperScript III. IgG serology results and the functional CMV T cell responses were in complete agreement. Paper-wide results and their limitations: In both CD4 and CD8 cells, a rise in Gini index and a fall in Shannon and inverse Simpson diversity were observed from naive through CM, EM and EMRA. Clonotypes were defined as single alpha or beta chain sequences, not paired alpha/beta receptors. RNA-based TCR counts may be influenced by expression changes linked to T cell activation and differentiation. After error correction, only a single occurrence was seen for over 90% of naive TCR sequences, so much steeper abundance distributions were produced than in memory subsets. The repertoire findings for the naive and memory subsets could not be validated, as no ground truth was available. TCR abundance followed a power law whose exponent differed between naive and memory subsets but was consistent across the three individuals.

From the second PCR step on, the TCR alpha and beta chain libraries were amplified in separate reactions. To determine each donor's CMV status, fresh PBMCs were stimulated overnight with CMV viral lysate, and IFNgamma production from CD4+ T cells was then assessed. CD4 T cells were positively selected with Miltenyi beads, followed by positive selection of CD8 T cells from the CD4-negative fraction. After staining for CD3, CD4, CD8, CD45RA, CD27 and a live/dead dye, cells were sorted on a BD Aria II into four subsets based on CD45RA and CD27. A few healthy volunteers provided blood, and the blood of each volunteer was split into CD4 and CD8 T cells and then into four differentiation subsets. Roughly 0.13 L of peripheral blood was collected from each donor, and PBMC were isolated by Ficoll-Paque PLUS density-gradient centrifugation. The sorted cells were lysed in RLT buffer, after which RNA was extracted using a Qiagen RNeasy kit and kept at -80 degrees C.

The junction shows trimming of 3 bases on V and 0 bases on J, and the gene matches do not reach 7 bases of it. Including the terminal cysteine and phenylalanine, the CDR3 comprises 15 residues. The kept DNA is CDR3 alone, 45 bases in frame from the first base. Sequences SQVTM (CDR1) and ANQGSEA (CDR2) are obtained from the germline V gene. This clonotype was counted at least ten times. No cognate antigen has been identified for it. It has no much larger one-base neighbor in the sample; base qualities were not kept. The method was UMI-ligation and nested PCR. The beta constant-region primer was an equimolar mix of two oligonucleotides covering both TRBC1 and TRBC2. A single-stranded oligonucleotide containing the SP2 primer and a 12-nucleotide UMI was joined to the 3' end of the cDNA by T4 RNA ligase 1. Four rounds of PCR were used to amplify ligated cDNA, with nested alpha and beta constant-region primers being used together with the SP2 primer. Incubation of the ligation reaction was carried out at 16 degrees C for about 18-25 hours. PCR2 was usually performed as a SYBR Green qPCR and halted at a preset threshold so that over-amplification would not occur. Apart from the first purification, every purification step used Agencourt AMPure XP magnetic beads. Libraries were quantified by Qubit and checked on a TapeStation, where a main peak was expected near 650 bp. Sequencing of the pooled libraries was done on an Illumina MiSeq using v2 2x251 paired-end kits, which typically yielded roughly 0.9-2.2 million reads per sample. Each sample library was pooled at 4 nM, and roughly 5-8% PhiX was included to improve cluster recognition. On the authors' methods: V and J genes were assigned to Demultiplexor-processed FASTQ reads by Decombinator through tag matching, with a single base-pair mismatch being allowed. By using UMIs, Collapsinator corrected both sequencing errors and the frequency errors caused by PCR heterogeneity. TCRs were translated and CDR3s were extracted from the conserved cysteine to the FGXG phenylalanine by CDR3Translator, with non-productive sequences being flagged. Gini, Shannon entropy and inverse Simpson indices were computed after subsampling the repertoires to the same number of UMI-defined TCRs. Power-law fits to clonotype abundance distributions were performed by maximum likelihood within the linear range. For one naive CD8 sample, the pipeline and MIGEC produced similar UMI counts, unique TCR numbers and clonal distributions. The repertoires were searched for around 7,000 CMV-associated CDR3 sequences that had been compiled from VDJdb and a published dataset. Through fastp at Q25 and MiXCR, TCRdb rebuilt clones from the public reads, retaining in-frame beta chains. Every entry covers one CDR3 protein and lists the most common genes and DNA from its rows. The authors' filters were not applied to this entry. The sample includes about 90,000 distinct CDR3 sequences, with around 7% observed a single time. Of the sample, roughly 1.5% is held by the ten largest clones.

The chain employs TRBV29-1 and TRBJ2-5; TRBD1 fits 7 bases in the junction. Sequenced: central memory CD4+ T cells from blood. The cell subset or site label for this specimen denotes: central memory, CD45RA- CD27+. The sequence was collected from a human donor in good health. CDR3 reads: CSVDGYRGHQETQYF. The sequenced DNA: TGCAGCGTTGATGGTTACAGGGGACACCAAGAGACCCAGTACTTC.